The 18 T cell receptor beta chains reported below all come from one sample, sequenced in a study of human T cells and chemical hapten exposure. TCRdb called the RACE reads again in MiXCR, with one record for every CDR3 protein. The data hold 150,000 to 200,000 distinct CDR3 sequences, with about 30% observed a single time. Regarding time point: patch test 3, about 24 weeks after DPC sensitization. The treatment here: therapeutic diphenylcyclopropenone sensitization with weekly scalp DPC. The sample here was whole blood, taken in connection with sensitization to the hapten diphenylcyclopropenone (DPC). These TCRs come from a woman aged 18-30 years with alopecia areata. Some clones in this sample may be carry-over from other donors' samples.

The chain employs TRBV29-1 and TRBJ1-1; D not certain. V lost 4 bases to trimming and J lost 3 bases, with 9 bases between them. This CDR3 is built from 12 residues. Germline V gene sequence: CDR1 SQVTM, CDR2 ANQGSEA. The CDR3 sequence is CSVGQTDTEAFF. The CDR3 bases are TGCAGCGTTGGGCAGACGGACACTGAAGCTTTCTTT.

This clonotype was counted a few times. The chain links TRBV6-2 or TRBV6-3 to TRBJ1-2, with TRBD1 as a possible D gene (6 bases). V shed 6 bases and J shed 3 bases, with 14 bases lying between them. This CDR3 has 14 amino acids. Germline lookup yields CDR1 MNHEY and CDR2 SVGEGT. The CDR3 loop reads CASREQGYDYGYTF. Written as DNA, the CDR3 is TGTGCCAGCAGGGAACAGGGTTACGACTATGGCTACACCTTC.

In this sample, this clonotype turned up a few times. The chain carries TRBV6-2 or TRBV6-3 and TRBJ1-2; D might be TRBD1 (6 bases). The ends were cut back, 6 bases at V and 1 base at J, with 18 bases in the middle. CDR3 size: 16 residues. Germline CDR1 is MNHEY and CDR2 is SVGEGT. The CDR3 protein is CASSADRRTHNYGYTF. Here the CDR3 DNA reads TGTGCCAGCAGCGCCGACAGGAGAACACATAACTATGGCTACACCTTC.

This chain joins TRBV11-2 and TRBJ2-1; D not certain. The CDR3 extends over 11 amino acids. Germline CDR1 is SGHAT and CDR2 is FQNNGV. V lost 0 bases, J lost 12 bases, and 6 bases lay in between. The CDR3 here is CASSLEERQFF. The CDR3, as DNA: TGTGCCAGCAGCTTAGAGGAAAGGCAGTTCTTC. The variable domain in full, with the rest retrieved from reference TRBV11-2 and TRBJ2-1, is EAGVAQSPRYKIIEKRQSVAFWCNPISGHATLYWYQQILGQGPKLLIQFQNNGVVDDSQLPKDRFSAERLKGVDSTLKIQPAKLEDSAVYLCASSLEERQFFGPGTRLTVL.

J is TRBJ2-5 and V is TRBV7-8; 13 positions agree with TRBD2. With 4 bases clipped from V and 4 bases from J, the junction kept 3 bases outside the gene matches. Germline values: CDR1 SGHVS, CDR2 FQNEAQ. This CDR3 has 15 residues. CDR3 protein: CASSSGLAGVETQYF. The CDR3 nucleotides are TGTGCCAGCAGCTCCGGACTAGCGGGAGTAGAGACCCAGTACTTC.

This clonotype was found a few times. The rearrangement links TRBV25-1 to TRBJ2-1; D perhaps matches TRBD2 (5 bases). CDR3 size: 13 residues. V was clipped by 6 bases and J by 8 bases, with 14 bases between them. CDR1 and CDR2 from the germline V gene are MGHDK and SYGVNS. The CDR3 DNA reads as TGTGCCAGCAGCGTACTAGAATCTTATGAGCAGTTCTTC. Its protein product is CASSVLESYEQFF.

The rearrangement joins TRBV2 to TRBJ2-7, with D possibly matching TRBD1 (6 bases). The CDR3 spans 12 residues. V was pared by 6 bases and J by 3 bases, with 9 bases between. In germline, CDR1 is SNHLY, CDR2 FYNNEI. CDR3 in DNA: TGTGCCAGCAGGGCGGACAGCTACGAGCAGTACTTC. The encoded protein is CASRADSYEQYF.

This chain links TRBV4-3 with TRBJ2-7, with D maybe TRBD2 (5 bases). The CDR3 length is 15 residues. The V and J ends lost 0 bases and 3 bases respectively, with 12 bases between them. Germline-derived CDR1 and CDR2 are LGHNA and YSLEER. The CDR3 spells CASSQDRGIYYEQYF. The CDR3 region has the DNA TGCGCCAGCAGCCAAGACCGGGGTATATACTACGAGCAGTACTTC.

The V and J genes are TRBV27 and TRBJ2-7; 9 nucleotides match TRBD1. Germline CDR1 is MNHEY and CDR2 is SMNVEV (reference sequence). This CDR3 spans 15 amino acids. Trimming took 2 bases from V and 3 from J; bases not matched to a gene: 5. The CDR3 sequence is CASSLGQGRNYEQYF. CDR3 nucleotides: TGTGCCAGCAGTTTAGGACAGGGGAGGAACTACGAGCAGTACTTC.

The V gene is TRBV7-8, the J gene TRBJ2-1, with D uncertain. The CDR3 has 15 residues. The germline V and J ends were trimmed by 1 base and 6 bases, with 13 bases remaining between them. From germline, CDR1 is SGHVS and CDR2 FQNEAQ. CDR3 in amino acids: CASSLGFVVGNEQFF. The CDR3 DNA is TGTGCCAGCAGCTTAGGTTTTGTAGTGGGCAATGAGCAGTTCTTC.

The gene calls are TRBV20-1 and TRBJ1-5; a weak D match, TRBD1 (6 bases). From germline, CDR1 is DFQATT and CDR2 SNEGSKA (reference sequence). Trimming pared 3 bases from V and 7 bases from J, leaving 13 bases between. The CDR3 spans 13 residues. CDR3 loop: CSARWGQGQPQHF. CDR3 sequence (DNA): TGCAGTGCTAGGTGGGGCCAGGGGCAGCCCCAGCATTTT.

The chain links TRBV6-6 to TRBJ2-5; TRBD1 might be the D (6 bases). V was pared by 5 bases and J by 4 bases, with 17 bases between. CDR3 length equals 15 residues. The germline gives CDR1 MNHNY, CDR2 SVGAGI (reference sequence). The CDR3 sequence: CASSNDRNRGETQYF. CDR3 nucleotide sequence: TGTGCCAGCAGTAACGACAGGAACCGAGGAGAGACCCAGTACTTC.

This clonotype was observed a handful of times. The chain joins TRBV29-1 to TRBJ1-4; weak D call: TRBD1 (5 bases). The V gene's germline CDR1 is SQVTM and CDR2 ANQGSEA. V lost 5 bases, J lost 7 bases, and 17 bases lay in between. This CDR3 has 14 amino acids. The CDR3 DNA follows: TGCAGCGTTACTTTAGTACAGGATAGTGAAAAACTGTTTTTT. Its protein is CSVTLVQDSEKLFF.

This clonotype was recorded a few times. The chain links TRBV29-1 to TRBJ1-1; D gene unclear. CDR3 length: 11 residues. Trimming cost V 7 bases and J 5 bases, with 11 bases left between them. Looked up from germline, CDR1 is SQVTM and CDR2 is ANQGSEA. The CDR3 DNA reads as TGCAGCGGGTCGAGAGGGACTGAAGCTTTCTTT. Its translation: CSGSRGTEAFF.

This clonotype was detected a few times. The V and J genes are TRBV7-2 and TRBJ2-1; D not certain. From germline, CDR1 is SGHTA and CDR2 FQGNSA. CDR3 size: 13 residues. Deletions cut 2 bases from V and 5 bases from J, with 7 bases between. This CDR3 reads CASSLPVHNEQFF. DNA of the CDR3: TGTGCCAGCAGCTTACCAGTTCACAATGAGCAGTTCTTC.

CDR3 sequence: CASSHSTGPSYNEQFF. The CDR3 nucleotides are TGCGCCAGCAGCCATAGTACAGGGCCCTCCTACAATGAGCAGTTCTTC. The chain carries TRBV4-1 and TRBJ2-1, with TRBD1 as a possible D gene (6 bases). The germline gives CDR1 MGHRA, CDR2 YSYEKL. The V end lost 3 bases, the J end lost 0 bases, and 12 bases lay between the germline ends. The CDR3 is 16 amino acids.

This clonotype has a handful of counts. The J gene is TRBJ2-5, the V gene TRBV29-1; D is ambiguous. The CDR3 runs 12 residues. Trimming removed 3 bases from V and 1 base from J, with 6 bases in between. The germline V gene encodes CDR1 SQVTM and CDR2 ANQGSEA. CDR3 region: CSVDVGQETQYF. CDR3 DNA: TGCAGCGTTGATGTGGGCCAAGAGACCCAGTACTTC.

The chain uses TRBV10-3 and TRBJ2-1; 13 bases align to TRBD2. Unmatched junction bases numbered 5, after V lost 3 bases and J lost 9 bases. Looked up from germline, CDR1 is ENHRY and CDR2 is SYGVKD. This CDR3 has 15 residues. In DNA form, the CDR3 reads TGTGCCATCAGTGAACTAGCGGGGGGGTCGAGTGAGCAGTTCTTC. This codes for CAISELAGGSSEQFF.